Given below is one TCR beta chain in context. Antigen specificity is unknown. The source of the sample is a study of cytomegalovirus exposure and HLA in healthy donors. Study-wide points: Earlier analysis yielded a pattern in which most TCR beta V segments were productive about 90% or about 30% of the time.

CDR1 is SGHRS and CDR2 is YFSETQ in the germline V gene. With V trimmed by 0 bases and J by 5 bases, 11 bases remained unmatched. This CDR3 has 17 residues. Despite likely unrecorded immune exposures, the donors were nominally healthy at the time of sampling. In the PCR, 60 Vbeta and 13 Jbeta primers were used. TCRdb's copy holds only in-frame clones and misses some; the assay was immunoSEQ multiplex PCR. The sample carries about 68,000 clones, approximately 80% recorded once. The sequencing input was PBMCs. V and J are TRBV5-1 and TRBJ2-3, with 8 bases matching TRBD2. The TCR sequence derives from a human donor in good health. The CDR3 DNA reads TGCGCCAGCAGCTTGGCCGACGGGGGGGCCCTTGGAGATACGCAGTATTTT. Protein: CASSLADGGALGDTQYF. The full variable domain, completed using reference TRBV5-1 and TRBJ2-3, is KAGVTQTPRYLIKTRGQQVTLSCSPISGHRSVSWYQQTPGQGLQFLFEYFSETQRNKGNFPGRFSGRQFSNSRSEMNVSTLELGDSALYLCASSLADGGALGDTQYFGPGTRLTVL.